Listed here are 5 T cell receptor beta chains from one sample, sequenced in a study of cytomegalovirus exposure and HLA in healthy donors (dated by TCRdb to 2016 to 2017). The method was the immunoSEQ multiplex PCR assay. For the multiplex PCR, a mixture combining 60 forward primers for TCR Vbeta segments and 13 reverse primers for TCR Jbeta segments was used. TCRdb obtained this table from immuneACCESS and retained in-frame rearrangements with V and J assigned. These tables miss some clones; where compared with another copy, unresolved V genes account for less than half of the shortfall, and the remainder is unexplained. The sample records about 140,000 clones, 82% of which are singletons. About 3.4% of the sample belongs to the ten largest clones. Sequencing was done on a sample of PBMCs. These receptors all stem from a man between 18 and 29 years old in good health and CMV-seropositive.

V gene TRBV6-1 combines with J gene TRBJ2-7; 10 bases line up with TRBD1. Trimming at V came to 2 bases and at J to 3 bases, leaving 4 bases not matched to a gene. CDR3 length: 15 residues. CDR1 and CDR2 from the germline V gene are MNHNS and SASEGT. The CDR3 nucleotides read TGTGCCAGCAGTGAACGGGACAGGGGATACTACGAGCAGTACTTC. As protein: CASSERDRGYYEQYF.

This clone was picked up a small number of times. The chain recombines TRBV27 with TRBJ2-1; D gene uncertain. The CDR3 totals 13 residues. In germline, CDR1 is MNHEY, CDR2 SMNVEV (reference sequence). V lost 4 bases and J 4 bases, leaving 8 bases between the germline ends. The CDR3, as DNA: TGTGCCAGCAGTTATTCAGGATACAATGAGCAGTTCTTC. This codes for CASSYSGYNEQFF.

The chain has TRBV6-1 and TRBJ2-2; D remains unclear. The CDR3 covers 14 residues. Germline CDR1 and CDR2: MNHNS and SASEGT. Trimming pared 7 bases from V and 7 bases from J, leaving 16 bases between. The CDR3 spells CASNQVSVGGELFF. In DNA form, the CDR3 reads TGTGCCAGCAATCAGGTGTCTGTTGGCGGGGAGCTGTTTTTT.

The chain is built from TRBV5-1 and TRBJ2-5, with TRBD2 identical over 7 bases. This CDR3 region has 17 residues. Germline values: CDR1 SGHRS, CDR2 YFSETQ. The V segment lost 1 base and the J segment 2 bases; nucleotides outside the gene matches: 11. CDR3 in amino acids: CASSLPSGTVLQETQYF. The CDR3 DNA reads as TGCGCCAGCAGCTTGCCAAGCGGGACGGTTCTTCAAGAGACCCAGTACTTC. Variable domain in full (rest from reference TRBV5-1 and TRBJ2-5): KAGVTQTPRYLIKTRGQQVTLSCSPISGHRSVSWYQQTPGQGLQFLFEYFSETQRNKGNFPGRFSGRQFSNSRSEMNVSTLELGDSALYLCASSLPSGTVLQETQYFGPGTRLLVL.

The chain couples TRBV5-1 to TRBJ2-1, with TRBD2 as a possible D gene (6 bases). Germline-derived CDR1 and CDR2 are SGHRS and YFSETQ. Between the trimmed V and J ends, which lost 0 bases and 4 bases, there was a span of 11 bases. The CDR3 spans 15 residues. CDR3 in DNA: TGCGCCAGCAGCTTGGGCGGGGCTCAGTACAATGAGCAGTTCTTC. Translated: CASSLGGAQYNEQFF.